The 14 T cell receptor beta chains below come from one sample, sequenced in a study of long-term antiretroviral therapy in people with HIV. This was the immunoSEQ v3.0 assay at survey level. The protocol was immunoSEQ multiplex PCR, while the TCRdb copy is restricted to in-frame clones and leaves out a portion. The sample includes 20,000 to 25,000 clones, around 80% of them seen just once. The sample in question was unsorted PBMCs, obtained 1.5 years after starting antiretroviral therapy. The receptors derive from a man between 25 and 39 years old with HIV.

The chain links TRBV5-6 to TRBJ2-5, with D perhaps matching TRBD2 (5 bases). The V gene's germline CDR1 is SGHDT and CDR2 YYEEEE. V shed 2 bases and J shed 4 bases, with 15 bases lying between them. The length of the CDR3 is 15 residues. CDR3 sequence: CASSFGGPSGETQYF. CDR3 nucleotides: TGTGCCAGCAGCTTCGGAGGCCCGTCGGGAGAGACCCAGTACTTC.

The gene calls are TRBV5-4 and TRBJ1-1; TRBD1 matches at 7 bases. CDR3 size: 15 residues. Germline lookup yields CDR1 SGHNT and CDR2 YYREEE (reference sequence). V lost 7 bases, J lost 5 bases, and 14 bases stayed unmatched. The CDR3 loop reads CASLPEGQGGTEAFF. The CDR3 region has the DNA TGTGCCAGCCTCCCGGAGGGTCAGGGGGGTACTGAAGCTTTCTTT.

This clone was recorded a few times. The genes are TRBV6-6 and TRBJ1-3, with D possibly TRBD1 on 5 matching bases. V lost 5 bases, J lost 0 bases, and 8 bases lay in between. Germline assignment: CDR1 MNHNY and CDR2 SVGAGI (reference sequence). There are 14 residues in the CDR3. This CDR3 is CASSIDSSGNTIYF. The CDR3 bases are TGTGCCAGCAGTATAGACAGCTCTGGAAACACCATATATTTT.

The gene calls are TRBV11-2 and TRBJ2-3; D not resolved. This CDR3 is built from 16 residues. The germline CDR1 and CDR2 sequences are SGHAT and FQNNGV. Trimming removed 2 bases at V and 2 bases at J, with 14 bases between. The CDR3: CASSLPPPSDTDTQYF. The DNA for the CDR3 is TGTGCCAGCAGCTTACCTCCTCCATCAGACACAGATACGCAGTATTTT.

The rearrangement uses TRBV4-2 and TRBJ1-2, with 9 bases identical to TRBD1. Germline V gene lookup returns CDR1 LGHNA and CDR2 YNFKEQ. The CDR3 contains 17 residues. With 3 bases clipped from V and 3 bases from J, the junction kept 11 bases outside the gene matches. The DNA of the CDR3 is TGTGCCAGCAGCCAGGGTTGGGACAGGGATGCCTACTATGGCTACACCTTC. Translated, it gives CASSQGWDRDAYYGYTF.

The CDR3 bases are TGCGCCAGCAGCATCCGACAGGGGGCTTCCTATAATTCACCCCTCCACTTT. Protein: CASSIRQGASYNSPLHF. J is TRBJ1-6 and V is TRBV4-1; 10 positions agree with TRBD1. This CDR3 contains 17 residues. From germline, CDR1 is MGHRA and CDR2 YSYEKL. The ends lost 5 bases at V and 1 base at J; junction bases unmatched: 5.

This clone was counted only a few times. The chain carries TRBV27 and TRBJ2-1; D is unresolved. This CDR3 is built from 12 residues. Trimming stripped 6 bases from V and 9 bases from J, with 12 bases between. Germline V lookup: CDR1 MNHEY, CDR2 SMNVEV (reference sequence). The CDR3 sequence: CASSLRSGEQFF. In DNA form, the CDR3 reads TGTGCCAGCAGCCTGCGGTCGGGTGAGCAGTTCTTC.

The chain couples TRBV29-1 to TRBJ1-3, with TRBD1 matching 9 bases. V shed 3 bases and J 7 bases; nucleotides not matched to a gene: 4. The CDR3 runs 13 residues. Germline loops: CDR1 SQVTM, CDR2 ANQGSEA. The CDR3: CSVDSGTGNTIYF. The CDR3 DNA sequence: TGCAGCGTTGACTCCGGGACAGGGAACACCATATATTTT.

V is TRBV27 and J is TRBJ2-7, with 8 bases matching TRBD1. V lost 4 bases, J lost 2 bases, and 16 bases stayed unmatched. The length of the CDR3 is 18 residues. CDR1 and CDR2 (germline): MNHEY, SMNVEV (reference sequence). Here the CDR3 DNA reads TGTGCCAGCAGTTACTCATACTTCGGACAGGGTGGCCCCTACGAGCAGTACTTC. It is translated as CASSYSYFGQGGPYEQYF.

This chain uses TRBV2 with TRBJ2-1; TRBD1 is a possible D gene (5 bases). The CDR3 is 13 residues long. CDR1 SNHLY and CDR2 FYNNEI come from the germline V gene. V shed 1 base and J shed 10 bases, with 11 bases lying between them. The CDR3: CASSEEGAREQFF. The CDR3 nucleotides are TGTGCCAGCAGTGAAGAAGGGGCAAGGGAGCAGTTCTTC.

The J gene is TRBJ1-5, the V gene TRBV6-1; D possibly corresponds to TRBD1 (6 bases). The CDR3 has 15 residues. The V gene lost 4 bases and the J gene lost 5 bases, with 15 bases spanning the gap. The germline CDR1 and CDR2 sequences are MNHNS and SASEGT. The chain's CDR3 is CASSGHRVGDQPQHF. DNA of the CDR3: TGTGCCAGCAGTGGGCACAGGGTGGGGGATCAGCCCCAGCATTTT.

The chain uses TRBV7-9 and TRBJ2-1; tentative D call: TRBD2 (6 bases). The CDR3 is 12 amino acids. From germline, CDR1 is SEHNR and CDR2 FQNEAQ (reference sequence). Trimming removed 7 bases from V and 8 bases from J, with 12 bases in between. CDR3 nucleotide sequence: TGTGCCAGCACGCCTAGCGACGATGAGCAGTTCTTC. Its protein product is CASTPSDDEQFF.

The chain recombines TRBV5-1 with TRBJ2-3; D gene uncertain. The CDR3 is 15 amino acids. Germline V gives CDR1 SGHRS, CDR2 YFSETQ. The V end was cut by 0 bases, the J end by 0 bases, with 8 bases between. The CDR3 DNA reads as TGCGCCAGCAGCTTGGAGTCTCAGAGCACAGATACGCAGTATTTT. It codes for CASSLESQSTDTQYF.

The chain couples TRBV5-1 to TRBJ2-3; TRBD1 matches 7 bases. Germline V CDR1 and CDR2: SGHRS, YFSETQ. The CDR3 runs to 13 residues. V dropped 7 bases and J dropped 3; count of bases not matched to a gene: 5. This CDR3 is CASGTENTDTQYF. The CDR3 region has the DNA TGCGCCAGCGGGACAGAGAATACAGATACGCAGTATTTT. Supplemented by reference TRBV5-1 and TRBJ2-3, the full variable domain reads KAGVTQTPRYLIKTRGQQVTLSCSPISGHRSVSWYQQTPGQGLQFLFEYFSETQRNKGNFPGRFSGRQFSNSRSEMNVSTLELGDSALYLCASGTENTDTQYFGPGTRLTVL.